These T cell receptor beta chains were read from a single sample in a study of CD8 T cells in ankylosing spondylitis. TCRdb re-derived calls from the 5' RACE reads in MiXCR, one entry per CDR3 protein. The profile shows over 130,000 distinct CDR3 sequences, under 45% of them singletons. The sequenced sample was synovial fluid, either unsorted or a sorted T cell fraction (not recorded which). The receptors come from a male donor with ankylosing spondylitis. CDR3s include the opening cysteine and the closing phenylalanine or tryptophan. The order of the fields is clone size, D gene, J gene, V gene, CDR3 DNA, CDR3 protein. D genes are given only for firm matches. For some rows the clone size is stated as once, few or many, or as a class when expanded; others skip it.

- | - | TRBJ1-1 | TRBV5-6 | TGTGCCAGCAGCACTGGGATCAACGGGAAAGAAGCTTTCTTT | CASSTGINGKEAFF
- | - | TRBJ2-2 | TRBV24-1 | TGTGCCACCAGTGATGCCACCGGGGAGCTGTTTTTT | CATSDATGELFF
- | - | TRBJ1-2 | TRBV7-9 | TGTGCCAGCAGCTTAGTCGGCCGCTACTATGGCTACACCTTC | CASSLVGRYYGYTF
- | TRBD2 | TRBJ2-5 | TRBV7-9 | TGTGCCAGCAGCTTCCTGGGCGGGGGCCAAGAGACCCAGTACTTC | CASSFLGGGQETQYF
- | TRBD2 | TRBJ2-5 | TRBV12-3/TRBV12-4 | TGTGCCAGCAGTTTGGGGAGGGAGCATGGGGAGACCCAGTACTTC | CASSLGREHGETQYF
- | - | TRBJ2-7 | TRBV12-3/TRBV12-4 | TGTGCCAGCCGCGCAGGGTTAGGTGGCGAGCAGTACTTC | CASRAGLGGEQYF
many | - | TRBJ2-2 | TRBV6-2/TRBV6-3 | TGTGCCAGCAGTATCCCCACAGGGACCGGGGAGCTGTTTTTT | CASSIPTGTGELFF
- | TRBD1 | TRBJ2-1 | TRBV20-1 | TGCAGTGCTACACCCGGACAGGACTACAATGAGCAGTTCTTC | CSATPGQDYNEQFF
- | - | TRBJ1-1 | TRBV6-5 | TGTGCCAGCAGTTATGGGCCCTCGACAATAGGGAACACTGAAGCTTTCTTT | CASSYGPSTIGNTEAFF
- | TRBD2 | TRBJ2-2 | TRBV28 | TGTGCCAGCAGTGCACTAGCGGGGCCTTCGAACACCGGGGAGCTGTTTTTT | CASSALAGPSNTGELFF
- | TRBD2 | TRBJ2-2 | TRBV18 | TGTGCCAGCTCAAGACGGGCAGCGGGAGAAGGCACCGGGGAGCTGTTTTTT | CASSRRAAGEGTGELFF
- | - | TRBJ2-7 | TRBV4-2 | TGTGCCAGCAGCCAAGGGTCAAGACTAGGCTACGAGCAGTACTTC | CASSQGSRLGYEQYF
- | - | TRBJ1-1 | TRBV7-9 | TGTGCCAGCAGCCTCAGTGCGAACACTGAAGCTTTCTTT | CASSLSANTEAFF
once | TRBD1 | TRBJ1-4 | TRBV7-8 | TGTGCCAGCAGCCAGACAGGGTCAGGTGAAAAACTGTTTTTT | CASSQTGSGEKLFF
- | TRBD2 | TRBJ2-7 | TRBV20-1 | TGCAGTGCTAGTAGCGGGGAGGGGGGGGTCTACGAGCAGTACTTC | CSASSGEGGVYEQYF